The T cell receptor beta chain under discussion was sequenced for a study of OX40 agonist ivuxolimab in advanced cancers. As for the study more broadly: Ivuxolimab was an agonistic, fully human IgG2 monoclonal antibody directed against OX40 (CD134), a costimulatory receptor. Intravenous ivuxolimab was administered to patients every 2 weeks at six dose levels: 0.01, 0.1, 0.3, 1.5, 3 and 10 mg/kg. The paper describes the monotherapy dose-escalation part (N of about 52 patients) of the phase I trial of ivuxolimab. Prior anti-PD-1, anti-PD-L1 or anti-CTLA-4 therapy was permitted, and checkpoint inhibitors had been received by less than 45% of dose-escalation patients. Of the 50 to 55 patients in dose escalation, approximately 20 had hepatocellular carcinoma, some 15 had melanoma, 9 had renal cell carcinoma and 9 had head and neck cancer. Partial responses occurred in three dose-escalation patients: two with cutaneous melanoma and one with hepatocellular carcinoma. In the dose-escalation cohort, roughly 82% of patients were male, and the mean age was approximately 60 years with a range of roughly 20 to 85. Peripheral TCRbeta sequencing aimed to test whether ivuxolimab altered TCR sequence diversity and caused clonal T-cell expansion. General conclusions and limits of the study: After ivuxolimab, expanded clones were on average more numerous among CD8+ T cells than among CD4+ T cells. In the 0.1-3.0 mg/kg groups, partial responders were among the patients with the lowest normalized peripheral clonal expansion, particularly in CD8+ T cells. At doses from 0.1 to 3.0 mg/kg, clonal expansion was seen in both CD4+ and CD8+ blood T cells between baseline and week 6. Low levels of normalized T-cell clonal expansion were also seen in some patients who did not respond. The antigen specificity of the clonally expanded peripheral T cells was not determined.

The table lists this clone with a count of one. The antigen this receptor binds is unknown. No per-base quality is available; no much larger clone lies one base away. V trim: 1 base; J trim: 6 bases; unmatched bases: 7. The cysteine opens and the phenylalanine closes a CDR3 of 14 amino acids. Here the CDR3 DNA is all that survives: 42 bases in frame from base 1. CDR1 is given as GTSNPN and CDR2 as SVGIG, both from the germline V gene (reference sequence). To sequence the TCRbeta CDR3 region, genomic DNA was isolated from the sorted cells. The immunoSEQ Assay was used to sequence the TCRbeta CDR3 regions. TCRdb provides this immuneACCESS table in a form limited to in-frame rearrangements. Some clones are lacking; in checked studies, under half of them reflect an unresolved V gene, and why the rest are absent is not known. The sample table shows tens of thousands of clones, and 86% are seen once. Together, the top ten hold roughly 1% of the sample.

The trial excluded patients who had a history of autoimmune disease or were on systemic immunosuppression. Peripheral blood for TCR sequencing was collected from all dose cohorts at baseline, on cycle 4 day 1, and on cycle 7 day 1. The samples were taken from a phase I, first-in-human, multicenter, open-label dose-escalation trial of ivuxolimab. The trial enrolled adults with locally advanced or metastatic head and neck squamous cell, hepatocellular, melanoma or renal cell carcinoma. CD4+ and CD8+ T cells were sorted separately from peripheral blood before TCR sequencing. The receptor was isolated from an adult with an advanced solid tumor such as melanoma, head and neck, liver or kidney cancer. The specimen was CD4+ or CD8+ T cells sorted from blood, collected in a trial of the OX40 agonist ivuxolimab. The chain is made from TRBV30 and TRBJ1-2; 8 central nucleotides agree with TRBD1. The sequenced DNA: TGTGCCTGGAGTGGACAGGGGTTTATCAATGGCTACACCTTC. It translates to CAWSGQGFINGYTF.